Following are 5 T cell receptor beta chains from one sample sequenced in a study of graft-versus-host responses after intestinal transplantation. Which antigens these TCRs recognize remains unknown. Sequencing used immunoSEQ multiplex PCR; TCRdb keeps in-frame clones, though not all of them. The table lists about 120,000 clones, 75% to 95% of them singletons. This sample comprised unstimulated CD4+ T cells sorted from spleen or lymph node cells, obtained before intestinal transplant. The receptors stem from a human donor who received an intestinal transplant.

This clone appeared a single time. Other nucleotide sequences from this sample produce the same CDR3. The rearrangement links TRBV19 to TRBJ2-7; TRBD1 aligns across 9 bases. This CDR3 is 14 amino acids long. The germline CDR1 and CDR2 sequences are LNHDA and SQIVND (reference sequence). V shed 5 bases, J shed 2 bases, and the junction held 4 bases outside the gene matches. The CDR3 sequence: CASSPGQGPYEQYF. The CDR3, as DNA: TGTGCCAGTAGTCCGGGACAGGGACCCTACGAGCAGTACTTC. Variable domain in full (rest from reference TRBV19 and TRBJ2-7): DGGITQSPKYLFRKEGQNVTLSCEQNLNHDAMYWYRQDPGQGLRLIYYSQIVNDFQKGDIAEGYSVSREKKESFPLTVTSAQKNPTAFYLCASSPGQGPYEQYFGPGTRLTVT.

The chain links TRBV7-9 to TRBJ2-3; possibly TRBD2 for D (5 bases). The germline V and J ends were trimmed by 4 bases and 3 bases, with 17 bases remaining between them. The CDR3 sequence is 16 residues long. Germline V CDR1 and CDR2: SEHNR, FQNEAQ (reference sequence). In nucleotides, the CDR3 is TGTGCCAGCAGCTGGGCCCCTCTTAGGGAGACAGATACGCAGTATTTT. Translated: CASSWAPLRETDTQYF.

This clone was seen a few times. The gene calls are TRBV5-4 and TRBJ1-1, with D hard to call. Trimming cost V 1 base and J 0 bases, with 7 bases left between them. This CDR3 comprises 14 residues. Looked up from germline, CDR1 is SGHNT and CDR2 is YYREEE (reference sequence). The CDR3 DNA sequence: TGTGCCAGCAGCTTGAATTCAGTGAACACTGAAGCTTTCTTT. Translating it yields CASSLNSVNTEAFF.

The CDR3 coding sequence is TGCGCCAGCAGCCCCAGGACAGGGAATAGTGAAAAACTGTTTTTT. Protein sequence: CASSPRTGNSEKLFF. The chain has TRBV5-1 and TRBJ1-4; TRBD1 matches at 8 bases. In germline, CDR1 is SGHRS, CDR2 YFSETQ. The CDR3 loop spans 15 amino acids. V trimming: 4 bases; J trimming: 7 bases; junction bases outside the gene matches: 9.

This chain joins TRBV7-2 and TRBJ1-1; maybe TRBD1 (5 bases). The V end lost 1 base, the J end lost 1 base, and 7 bases lay between the germline ends. Germline V gene data show CDR1 as SGHTA and CDR2 as FQGNSA. The length of the CDR3 is 14 residues. CDR3 nucleotides: TGTGCCAGCAGCTTAGTTGGACAGAACACTGAAGCTTTCTTT. Protein: CASSLVGQNTEAFF.